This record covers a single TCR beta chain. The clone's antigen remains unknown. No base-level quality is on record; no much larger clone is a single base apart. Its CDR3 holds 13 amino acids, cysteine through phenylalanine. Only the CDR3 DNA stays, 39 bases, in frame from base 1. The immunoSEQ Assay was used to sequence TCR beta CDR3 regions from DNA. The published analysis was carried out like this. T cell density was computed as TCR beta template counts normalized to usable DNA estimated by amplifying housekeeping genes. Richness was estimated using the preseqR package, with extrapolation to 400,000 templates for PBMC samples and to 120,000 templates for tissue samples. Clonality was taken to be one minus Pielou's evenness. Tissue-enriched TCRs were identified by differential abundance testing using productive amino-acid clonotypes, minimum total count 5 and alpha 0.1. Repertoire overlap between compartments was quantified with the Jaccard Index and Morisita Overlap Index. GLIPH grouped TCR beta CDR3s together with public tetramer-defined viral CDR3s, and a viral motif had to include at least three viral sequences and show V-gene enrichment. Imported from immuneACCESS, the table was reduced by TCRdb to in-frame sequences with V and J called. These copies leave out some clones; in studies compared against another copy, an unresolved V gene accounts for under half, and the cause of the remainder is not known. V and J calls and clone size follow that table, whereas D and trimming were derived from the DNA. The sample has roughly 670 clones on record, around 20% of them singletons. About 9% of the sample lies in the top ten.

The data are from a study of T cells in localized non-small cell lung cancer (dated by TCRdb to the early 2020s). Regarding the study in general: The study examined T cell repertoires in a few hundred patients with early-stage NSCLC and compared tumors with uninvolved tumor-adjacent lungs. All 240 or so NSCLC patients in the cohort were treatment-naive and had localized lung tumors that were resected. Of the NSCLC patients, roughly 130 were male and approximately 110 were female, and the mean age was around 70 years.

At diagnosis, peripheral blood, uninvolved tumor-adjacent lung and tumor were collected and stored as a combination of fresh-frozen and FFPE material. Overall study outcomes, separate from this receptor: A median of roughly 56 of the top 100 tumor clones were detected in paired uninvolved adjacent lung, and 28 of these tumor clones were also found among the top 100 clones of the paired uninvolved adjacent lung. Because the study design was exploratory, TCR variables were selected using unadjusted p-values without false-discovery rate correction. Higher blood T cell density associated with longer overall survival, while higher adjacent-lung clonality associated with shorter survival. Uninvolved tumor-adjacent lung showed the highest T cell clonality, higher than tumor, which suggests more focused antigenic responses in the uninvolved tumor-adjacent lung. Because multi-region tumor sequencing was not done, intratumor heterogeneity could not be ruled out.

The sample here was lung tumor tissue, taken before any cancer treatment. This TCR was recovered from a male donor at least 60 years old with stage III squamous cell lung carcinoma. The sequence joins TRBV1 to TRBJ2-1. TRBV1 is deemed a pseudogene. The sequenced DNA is TGCGCCAGCAGCCGGGGACGGTACAATGAGCAGTTCTTC. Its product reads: CASSRGRYNEQFF.